What follows are 27 T cell receptor beta chains derived from one specimen sequenced in a study of CD8 T cells in acute hepatitis C reinfection (dated by TCRdb to about 2021). Per the publication, the time point label means: at least 347 days after estimated infection, following spontaneous clearance. The HCV-specific TCR repertoires were analyzed directly ex vivo, and the sequenced cells were not first expanded in vitro. What the study reported, not specific to this receptor: TRBV04 and TRBV06 gene families were preferentially used in all groups, and this usage was not explained by overrepresentation in the naive pool.

Library creation used the immunoSEQ multiplex PCR assay. In its TCRdb copy, this immuneACCESS table keeps in-frame sequences only and misses some clones. Where compared with another copy, unresolved V genes explain less than half of these, and the others have no known cause. The sample records 2,000 to 3,000 clones, about 70% of which are singletons. The top ten constitute 11% of the sample. This specimen consisted of HCV NS3-1073 tetramer-sorted CD8+ T cells from PBMCs, obtained at follow-up. Reading the label with the study, this specimen's cell subset or site is: FACS-sorted NS3-1073 tetramer+ CD8+ T cells. These receptor sequences come from a man aged 40-50 years who spontaneously cleared hepatitis C infection.

This clone is large (0.1 to 1%) within its sample. The V and J genes are TRBV4-2 and TRBJ2-4; D is possibly TRBD1 (6 bases). This CDR3 has 15 residues. The V end lost 0 bases, the J end lost 9 bases, and 15 bases lay between the germline ends. CDR1 is LGHNA and CDR2 is YNFKEQ in the germline V gene. CDR3 DNA sequence: TGTGCCAGCAGCCAAGAACAGGGCTTATGGGGCATTCAGTACTTC. Translated: CASSQEQGLWGIQYF.

This clone has only a few counts. J is TRBJ2-7 and V is TRBV4-3; 8 positions agree with TRBD1. Per the germline V gene, CDR1 is LGHNA and CDR2 is YSLEER. The CDR3 runs 16 residues. V was clipped by 0 bases and J by 6 bases; unmatched bases: 10. In nucleotides, the CDR3 is TGCGCCAGCAGCCAAGAGATCCAGGGGGCTTTAGGCGAGCAGTACTTC. It codes for CASSQEIQGALGEQYF.

The count of this clone is one. The genes are TRBV12-5 and TRBJ1-2; TRBD1 is a possible D gene (5 bases). Germline V gene data show CDR1 as LGHNT and CDR2 as FRNRAP. V shed 5 bases and J shed 2 bases, with 12 bases lying between them. This CDR3 contains 14 residues. CDR3 coding DNA: TGTGCTAGTGGTCCACAGAGGGACAACTATGGCTACACCTTC. It is translated as CASGPQRDNYGYTF.

This chain uses TRBV9 with TRBJ2-7; 9 bases agree with TRBD1. This CDR3 spans 17 amino acids. Germline V lookup: CDR1 SGDLS, CDR2 YYNGEE. Losses at the gene ends were 3 bases for V and 0 bases for J; bases not matched to a gene: 10. CDR3 protein: CASSEKQGAILSYEQYF. The CDR3 DNA is TGTGCCAGCAGCGAAAAACAGGGGGCTATCCTCTCCTACGAGCAGTACTTC.

A word on this clone: One junction end disagrees with the germline gene, perhaps due to a read error. The CDR3 bases are TGCAGCGTGGAAGGGACTAGCGGGAGGGCCTCCGGGGAGCTGTTTTTT. Translation gives CSVEGTSGRASGELFF. V is TRBV29-1 and J is TRBJ2-2, with 16 positions matching TRBD2. CDR1 and CDR2 (germline): SQVTM, ANQGSEA. The CDR3 has 16 residues.

The chain joins TRBV19 to TRBJ2-7, with D perhaps TRBD1 or TRBD2 (5 bases each). V lost 6 bases and J lost 1, with 13 bases in between. The CDR3 has 14 amino acids. CDR1 LNHDA and CDR2 SQIVND come from the germline V gene (reference sequence). The CDR3: CASRRDVGSYEQYF. CDR3 sequence (DNA): TGTGCCAGTAGAAGGGACGTCGGTTCCTACGAGCAGTACTTC.

The V and J genes are TRBV30 and TRBJ1-1, with TRBD1 matching 8 bases. Germline V gene data show CDR1 as GTSNPN and CDR2 as SVGIG (reference sequence). The CDR3 is 14 amino acids. Trimming cost V 0 bases and J 6 bases; bases outside gene matches: 6. This chain's CDR3 is CAWSVGQGVAEAFF. The DNA of the CDR3 is TGTGCCTGGAGTGTAGGACAGGGTGTCGCTGAAGCTTTCTTT. Full variable domain (remainder filled in from reference TRBV30 and TRBJ1-1): SQTIHQWPATLVQPVGSPLSLECTVEGTSNPNLYWYRQAAGRGLQLLFYSVGIGQISSEVPQNLSASRPQDRQFILSSKKLLLSDSGFYLCAWSVGQGVAEAFFGQGTRLTVV.

The CDR3 sequence: CASSSGLAGGLYNEQFF. Here the CDR3 DNA reads TGTGCCAGCAGTTCAGGACTAGCGGGGGGGCTATACAATGAGCAGTTCTTC. The V and J genes are TRBV27 and TRBJ2-1, with 15 nucleotides matching TRBD2. The germline V gene encodes CDR1 MNHEY and CDR2 SMNVEV (reference sequence). Trimming took 4 bases from V and 4 from J; bases not matched to a gene: 5. This CDR3 has 17 residues.

This clone has just a few counts. The chain joins TRBV19 to TRBJ2-7; TRBD2 matches 7 bases. Trimming at V came to 3 bases and at J to 2 bases, leaving 7 bases not matched to a gene. Germline V CDR1 and CDR2: LNHDA, SQIVND (reference sequence). This CDR3 is built from 15 residues. CDR3 region: CASSIGREAPYEQYF. The CDR3, as DNA: TGTGCCAGTAGTATCGGACGGGAGGCTCCCTACGAGCAGTACTTC.

The V and J genes are TRBV6-6 and TRBJ2-7; TRBD1 aligns across 7 bases. CDR1 is MNHNY, CDR2 SVGAGI, per germline (reference sequence). The trim removed 4 bases at V and 5 bases at J, leaving 11 bases unmatched. CDR3 size: 15 residues. The CDR3 region has the DNA TGTGCCAGCAGTTTCGAGGGGGCCCGGATCCACGAGCAGTACTTC. Encoded protein: CASSFEGARIHEQYF.

This clone came up a few times. The J gene is TRBJ1-1, the V gene TRBV7-6; D ambiguous. Germline V gene data show CDR1 as SGHVS and CDR2 as FNYEAQ. The CDR3 is 14 residues long. Between the trimmed V and J ends, which lost 1 base and 1 base, there was a span of 7 bases. The CDR3 bases are TGTGCCAGCAGCTTAGAGTTGGGGAACACTGAAGCTTTCTTT. Amino acid sequence: CASSLELGNTEAFF.

V gene TRBV4-3 combines with J gene TRBJ1-1, with no clear D. CDR3 length equals 15 residues. V was shortened by 0 bases and J by 1 base, with 9 bases between the two germline ends. Germline lookup yields CDR1 LGHNA and CDR2 YSLEER. As DNA, the CDR3 is TGCGCCAGCAGCCAAGATTCGGACCCGAACACTGAAGCTTTCTTT. Translating gives CASSQDSDPNTEAFF.

The genes are TRBV15 and TRBJ2-3; 9 bases match TRBD2. Trimming took 4 bases from V and 0 from J; bases not matched to a gene: 2. Germline CDR1 and CDR2: LNHNV and YYDKDF (reference sequence). This CDR3 region has 15 residues. The CDR3 sequence is CATSIGLASTDTQYF. For the CDR3, the DNA is TGTGCCACCAGCATTGGACTAGCGAGCACAGATACGCAGTATTTT.

This chain uses TRBV30 with TRBJ1-5; perhaps TRBD1 as D (5 bases). Germline V gives CDR1 GTSNPN, CDR2 SVGIG (reference sequence). Trimming shortened V by 4 bases and J by 3 bases, and 22 bases separated the two germline ends. This CDR3 is built from 17 residues. The CDR3 loop reads CAWTPVGGGDYNQPQHF. The CDR3 nucleotides are TGTGCCTGGACTCCTGTTGGGGGAGGGGACTACAATCAGCCCCAGCATTTT.

By sample fraction, this clone is medium-sized. This chain joins TRBV27 and TRBJ1-4, with 9 bases that match TRBD1. The CDR3 runs 14 residues. Germline CDR1 MNHEY, CDR2 SMNVEV (reference sequence). With 5 bases clipped from V and 6 bases from J, the junction kept 4 bases outside the gene matches. CDR3 in amino acids: CASSLTGGHEKLFF. CDR3 bases: TGTGCCAGCAGTCTGACAGGGGGACATGAAAAACTGTTTTTT.

The CDR3 DNA reads TGTGCTAGTGGTGGCCGCGGGACCAAGTACAATGAGCAGTTCTTC. This translates into CASGGRGTKYNEQFF. This chain connects TRBV12-5 to TRBJ2-1, with D possibly TRBD2 on 6 matching bases. With 5 bases removed from V and 4 bases from J, the gap between germline ends came to 15 bases. The length of the CDR3 is 15 residues. Per germline, CDR1 LGHNT and CDR2 FRNRAP.

The gene calls are TRBV6-6 and TRBJ2-3, with D uncertain. Germline lookup yields CDR1 MNHNY and CDR2 SVGAGI (reference sequence). There are 15 residues in the CDR3. V lost 0 bases, J lost 1 base, and 8 bases lay in between. The chain's CDR3 is CASSYSNSRTDTQYF. The CDR3 nucleotides are TGTGCCAGCAGTTACTCGAATTCCCGCACAGATACGCAGTATTTT.

This chain connects TRBV6-5 to TRBJ1-2, with D unclear. The CDR3 is made up of 14 amino acids. The ends were cut back, 3 bases at V and 4 bases at J, with 12 bases in the middle. Germline loops: CDR1 MNHEY, CDR2 SVGAGI. The DNA of the CDR3 is TGTGCCAGCAGTTATTCATCCGCCAGCTATGGCTACACCTTC. This translates into CASSYSSASYGYTF.

The chain employs TRBV28 and TRBJ1-5, with D hard to call. V shed 3 bases and J shed 0 bases, with 12 bases lying between them. The CDR3 contains 16 residues. In germline, CDR1 is MDHEN, CDR2 SYDVKM. CDR3 amino acids: CASSLHPGNSNQPQHF. CDR3 in DNA: TGTGCCAGCAGTTTGCATCCCGGGAATAGCAATCAGCCCCAGCATTTT.

The genes are TRBV10-3 and TRBJ2-1; D is undetermined. V lost 3 bases to trimming and J lost 5 bases, with 8 bases between them. The CDR3 runs 13 residues. CDR1 ENHRY and CDR2 SYGVKD come from the germline V gene. As DNA, the CDR3 is TGTGCCATCAGTGAAGACCTCAACAATGAGCAGTTCTTC. Translation: CAISEDLNNEQFF.

The chain recombines TRBV6-1 with TRBJ1-1; D unresolved. CDR1 is MNHNS, CDR2 SASEGT, per germline. The CDR3 length is 15 residues. The V end lost 0 bases, the J end lost 0 bases, and 8 bases lay between the germline ends. The CDR3 DNA reads as TGTGCCAGCAGTGAAGCTGAGACACTGAACACTGAAGCTTTCTTT. Encoded protein: CASSEAETLNTEAFF.

This chain joins TRBV13 and TRBJ2-1; D possibly matches TRBD1 or TRBD2 (5 bases each). CDR1 PRHDT and CDR2 FYEKMQ come from the germline V gene (reference sequence). This CDR3 spans 15 amino acids. Trimming pared 3 bases from V and 0 bases from J, leaving 9 bases between. CDR3: CASSLGRLSYNEQFF. In DNA, the CDR3 is TGTGCCAGCAGCTTGGGACGCCTCTCCTACAATGAGCAGTTCTTC.

J is TRBJ2-3 and V is TRBV11-3; 8 bases fit TRBD1. Looked up from germline, CDR1 is SGHNT and CDR2 is YENEEA. The V gene end was trimmed by 2 bases and the J gene end by 3 bases; junction bases not matched to a gene: 4. The CDR3 totals 15 residues. The CDR3 DNA reads as TGTGCCAGCAGCTTACGGACAGGGAGGACAGATACGCAGTATTTT. Amino acids: CASSLRTGRTDTQYF.

The V gene is TRBV2, the J gene TRBJ1-1; a weak D match, TRBD1 (5 bases). The V end was cut by 3 bases, the J end by 0 bases, with 17 bases between. The CDR3 runs to 17 residues. Looked up from germline, CDR1 is SNHLY and CDR2 is FYNNEI. The CDR3 sequence is CASSDPAGVMMNTEAFF. The CDR3 nucleotides read TGTGCCAGCAGTGACCCGGCGGGGGTAATGATGAACACTGAAGCTTTCTTT.

DNA for the CDR3: TGTGCCAGCAGCCAAGGGGGACTAGCGGGGCTCTCCGAGCAGTACTTC. The encoded protein is CASSQGGLAGLSEQYF. This chain connects TRBV14 to TRBJ2-7; 13 nucleotides line up with TRBD2. V was pared by 1 base and J by 6 bases, with 6 bases of the junction left unmatched. The CDR3 has 16 amino acids. Per germline, CDR1 SGHDN and CDR2 FVKESK.

The chain has TRBV9 and TRBJ1-1; possible D gene TRBD1, 5 bases. The germline V gene encodes CDR1 SGDLS and CDR2 YYNGEE. CDR3 length: 13 residues. V was trimmed by 3 bases and J by 4 bases, leaving 10 bases between them. CDR3: CASSGEGTTEAFF. The CDR3 DNA reads TGTGCCAGCAGCGGAGAGGGGACCACTGAAGCTTTCTTT.

The chain carries TRBV29-1 and TRBJ2-7; D is tentatively TRBD1 or TRBD2 (7 bases each). With 5 bases removed from V and 5 bases from J, the gap between germline ends came to 22 bases. This CDR3 has 15 amino acids. CDR1 SQVTM and CDR2 ANQGSEA come from the germline V gene. The CDR3 region has the DNA TGCAGCGTTCTGACAGGGCTTGCGGGAGTCCACGAGCAGTACTTC. This encodes CSVLTGLAGVHEQYF.